This entry lists 10 T cell receptor beta chains sequenced from one sample in a study of vaccination and CD4 T cells after COVID-19. The assay that was used to sequence DNA from cultured CD4+ T cells was the Oncomine TCR Beta short-read assay. TCRdb re-derived calls from the PCR reads in MiXCR, one entry per CDR3 protein. The table lists about 20,000 distinct CDR3 sequences, approximately 57% of them singletons. These receptors lack a known antigen. Treatment described: 10-day PBMC culture with coronavirus spike peptide pools or control peptides (ViraFEST assay). The specimen was CD4+ T cells from blood, cultured in vitro, collected after SARS-CoV-2 vaccination. All receptors derive from a human donor who had recovered from COVID-19.

The V call is TRBV24-1, the J call TRBJ1-1, with D uncertain. Germline CDR1 KGHDR, CDR2 SFDVKD. Trimming left V 5 bases short and J 2 bases short, with 14 bases between. The CDR3 is 15 amino acids. The CDR3 spells CATSGFGQRNTEAFF. The CDR3 DNA follows: TGTGCCACCAGTGGATTCGGGCAGAGAAACACTGAAGCTTTCTTT.

The V and J genes are TRBV20-1 and TRBJ1-3, with D hard to call. The germline V gene encodes CDR1 DFQATT and CDR2 SNEGSKA (reference sequence). The CDR3 contains 15 residues. The ends were cut back, 7 bases at V and 0 bases at J, with 16 bases in the middle. The CDR3 sequence: CSGTSGRSSGNTIYF. The CDR3 nucleotides read TGCAGTGGCACGAGCGGCCGATCCTCTGGAAACACCATATATTTT.

The rearrangement links TRBV2 to TRBJ1-6, with D possibly being TRBD1 (5 bases). Trimming took off 3 bases at V and 9 bases at J, with 15 bases between the two ends. The CDR3 contains 15 residues. Germline CDR1 SNHLY, CDR2 FYNNEI. The CDR3 DNA follows: TGTGCCAGCAGTGAGAGGGGCGTTCTCGGTTCACCCCTCCACTTT. Its protein product is CASSERGVLGSPLHF. Together with reference TRBV2 and TRBJ1-6, the CDR3 gives the full variable domain: EPEVTQTPSHQVTQMGQEVILRCVPISNHLYFYWYRQILGQKVEFLVSFYNNEISEKSEIFDDQFSVERPDGSNFTLKIRSTKLEDSAMYFCASSERGVLGSPLHFGNGTRLTVT.

The rearrangement links TRBV27 to TRBJ2-2; D remains unclear. Germline V gene lookup returns CDR1 MNHEY and CDR2 SMNVEV (reference sequence). There are 14 residues in the CDR3. The ends were cut back, 4 bases at V and 2 bases at J, with 8 bases in the middle. The CDR3 nucleotides read TGTGCCAGCAGTTCCGGTCTTAACACCGGGGAGCTGTTTTTT. It specifies CASSSGLNTGELFF.

This clonotype was seen just once. V gene TRBV15 combines with J gene TRBJ1-5; D not resolved. Germline V gene lookup returns CDR1 LNHNV and CDR2 YYDKDF (reference sequence). The CDR3 is 13 amino acids. The V end lost 10 bases, the J end lost 5 bases, and 15 bases lay between the germline ends. The CDR3 spells CAIGAGADQPQHF. DNA of the CDR3: TGTGCCATCGGTGCGGGAGCGGATCAGCCCCAGCATTTT.

This clonotype occurred once. The J gene is TRBJ2-7, the V gene TRBV5-4, with TRBD2 matching over 7 bases. This CDR3 spans 14 amino acids. V dropped 4 bases and J dropped 4; count of bases not matched to a gene: 8. The germline gives CDR1 SGHNT, CDR2 YYREEE (reference sequence). CDR3 coding DNA: TGTGCCAGCAGCCGACCCGGGACTAAATACGAGCAGTACTTC. Its protein product is CASSRPGTKYEQYF.

DNA for the CDR3: TGCGCCAGCAGCCAAGTGTCCGGGACAGGGGCCTATGGCTACACCTTC. As protein: CASSQVSGTGAYGYTF. The V and J genes are TRBV4-3 and TRBJ1-2, with 10 bases aligning to TRBD1. The CDR3 totals 16 residues. V gave up 1 base and J gave up 4 bases; unmatched junction bases: 6. Germline values: CDR1 LGHNA, CDR2 YSLEER.

In this sample, this clonotype turned up a few times. The chain uses TRBV7-2 and TRBJ1-2; D is unresolved. Trimming removed 1 base from V and 2 bases from J, with 5 bases in between. From germline, CDR1 is SGHTA and CDR2 FQGNSA. The CDR3 loop spans 13 amino acids. This chain's CDR3 is CASSLEVNYGYTF. The CDR3 bases are TGTGCCAGCAGCTTAGAGGTCAACTATGGCTACACCTTC.

The rearrangement joins TRBV12-3 or TRBV12-4 to TRBJ1-6; perhaps TRBD1 as D (5 bases). The CDR3 is made up of 14 amino acids. The V and J ends lost 7 bases and 6 bases respectively, with 13 bases between them. Here the CDR3 DNA reads TGTGCCAGCACCCCCACTAGGGGTAATTCACCCCTCCACTTT. Protein: CASTPTRGNSPLHF.

This chain links TRBV7-2 with TRBJ1-1, with TRBD1 as a possible D gene (5 bases). The germline V gene has CDR1 SGHTA and CDR2 FQGNSA. Trimming left V 1 base short and J 1 base short, with 10 bases between. CDR3 length equals 15 residues. CDR3 sequence: CASSLDNRRNTEAFF. CDR3 coding DNA: TGTGCCAGCAGCTTAGATAACAGGCGGAACACTGAAGCTTTCTTT.